This TCR beta chain comes out of a study of blood T cell repertoires in COVID-19. Libraries were prepared by immunoSEQ multiplex PCR; TCRdb keeps only in-frame clonotypes and omits some of them. The profile covers 150,000 to 180,000 clones, with about 79% appearing a single time and 9.8% taken by the ten largest. This CDR3 comprises 16 residues. The V and J ends lost 4 bases and 1 base, in that order; junction bases with no gene match: 9. Germline loops: CDR1 MDHEN, CDR2 SYDVKM. V usage is TRBV28 and J usage is TRBJ1-2; 7 bases are shared with TRBD1. The source is a woman in her 50s with acute or convalescent COVID-19. Sequenced: peripheral blood. In DNA form, the CDR3 reads TGTGCCAGCAGTTCAGGACAGGTGGTCGATAACTATGGCTACACCTTC. Translated: CASSSGQVVDNYGYTF.